This T cell receptor (beta chain) comes out of a study of OX40 agonist ivuxolimab in advanced cancers. Only in-frame clones appear in the TCRdb table, and some are missing; sequencing was by immunoSEQ multiplex PCR. The repertoire holds about 52,000 clones, with about 93% as singletons. The V gene lost 5 bases and the J gene lost 0 bases, with 10 bases spanning the gap. The length of the CDR3 is 14 residues. Looked up from germline, CDR1 is PRHDT and CDR2 is FYEKMQ (reference sequence). A history of autoimmune disease or systemic immunosuppression excluded patients. Study-level results: At doses 0.1 to 3.0 mg/kg, CD4+ and CD8+ clones expanded. Among the lowest peripheral clonal expansion occurred in 0.1-3.0 mg/kg partial responders.

On this clone: Its target is unknown.

The sequencing here drew on CD4+ or CD8+ T cells sorted from blood, taken in a trial of the OX40 agonist ivuxolimab. This receptor was taken from an adult with an advanced solid tumor such as melanoma, head and neck, liver or kidney cancer. The rearrangement uses TRBV13 and TRBJ1-1, with a weak D call TRBD1 (6 bases). The CDR3 is CASSPRTVNTEAFF. As DNA, the CDR3 is TGTGCCAGCAGCCCCCGGACAGTGAACACTGAAGCTTTCTTT. Complete variable domain (other parts from reference TRBV13 and TRBJ1-1): AAGVIQSPRHLIKEKRETATLKCYPIPRHDTVYWYQQGPGQDPQFLISFYEKMQSDKGSIPDRFSAQQFSDYHSELNMSSLELGDSALYFCASSPRTVNTEAFFGQGTRLTVV.